Shown below are 13 T cell receptor beta chains from a single sample sequenced in a study of cytomegalovirus exposure and HLA in healthy donors. Only in-frame clones appear in the TCRdb table, and some are missing; sequencing was by immunoSEQ multiplex PCR. The table includes 150,000 to 250,000 clones, roughly 82% detected once. The sample comprised PBMCs. Receptors were obtained from a woman aged 25-40 years in good health and CMV-seropositive.

V gene TRBV7-9 combines with J gene TRBJ1-2; D gene uncertain. This CDR3 has 12 amino acids. Germline lookup yields CDR1 SEHNR and CDR2 FQNEAQ (reference sequence). The V gene lost 1 base and the J gene lost 7 bases, with 7 bases spanning the gap. CDR3 DNA: TGTGCCAGCAGCTTAGGTACAGCTGGCTACACCTTC. Its translation: CASSLGTAGYTF.

V is TRBV9 and J is TRBJ2-7; TRBD2 aligns across 13 bases. The CDR3 is 15 amino acids. Germline CDR1 reads SGDLS; CDR2 reads YYNGEE. The V gene end was trimmed by 4 bases and the J gene end by 3 bases; junction bases not matched to a gene: 4. The CDR3 loop is CASSPGTSGDYEQYF. The CDR3 nucleotides are TGTGCCAGCAGCCCCGGGACTAGCGGGGACTACGAGCAGTACTTC.

The V call is TRBV5-1, the J call TRBJ2-3, with 10 positions matching TRBD2. The length of the CDR3 is 16 residues. V trimming: 0 bases; J trimming: 2 bases; junction bases outside the gene matches: 3. Germline assignment: CDR1 SGHRS and CDR2 YFSETQ. CDR3 nucleotides: TGCGCCAGCAGCTTGGCCGGACTAGCGGACACAGATACGCAGTATTTT. This sequence encodes CASSLAGLADTDTQYF.

This clone was detected ten times or more. In the same sample, other DNA sequences code for this CDR3. V gene TRBV6-5 combines with J gene TRBJ1-1, with 8 bases fitting TRBD1. The CDR3 is 14 residues long. After removal of 6 bases from V and 0 bases from J, the junction contained 3 bases not matched to a gene. CDR1 is MNHEY, CDR2 SVGAGI, per germline. The CDR3 is CASSPGGLNTEAFF. CDR3 coding DNA: TGTGCCAGCAGCCCAGGGGGCTTGAACACTGAAGCTTTCTTT.

The V call is TRBV29-1, the J call TRBJ1-3, with 7 bases aligning to TRBD1. Trimming at V came to 5 bases and at J to 1 base, leaving 8 bases not matched to a gene. CDR1 SQVTM and CDR2 ANQGSEA come from the germline V gene. This CDR3 is built from 15 residues. The CDR3 DNA sequence: TGCAGCGTTCGTGACAGGGAGATATCTGGAAACACCATATATTTT. Translating it yields CSVRDREISGNTIYF.

This chain links TRBV9 with TRBJ2-1; 9 bases are a match to TRBD2. J was trimmed by 6 bases and V by 4 bases; bases with no gene match: 11. Germline lookup yields CDR1 SGDLS and CDR2 YYNGEE. The CDR3 sequence is 16 residues long. CDR3 DNA sequence: TGTGCCAGCAGCCCTCGGGGGGTGCGGGAGGGCAATGAGCAGTTCTTC. Protein product: CASSPRGVREGNEQFF. Variable domain in full (rest from reference TRBV9 and TRBJ2-1): DSGVTQTPKHLITATGQRVTLRCSPRSGDLSVYWYQQSLDQGLQFLIQYYNGEERAKGNILERFSAQQFPDLHSELNLSSLELGDSALYFCASSPRGVREGNEQFFGPGTRLTVL.

This chain links TRBV2 with TRBJ2-7; maybe TRBD1 (5 bases). CDR1 is SNHLY and CDR2 is FYNNEI in the germline V gene. This CDR3 region has 15 residues. CDR3: CAPRDMERRSYEQYF. CDR3 DNA: TGTGCGCCCAGGGATATGGAACGGCGCTCCTACGAGCAGTACTTC.

The chain uses TRBV7-6 and TRBJ2-7, with D maybe TRBD2 (5 bases). The CDR3 has 14 residues. Germline V gene lookup returns CDR1 SGHVS and CDR2 FNYEAQ. Trimming took 2 bases from V and 6 from J, leaving 14 bases between them. CDR3 coding DNA: TGTGCCAGCAGCTTAAGCTGGGGTAGCGCCGAGCAGTACTTC. Translating it yields CASSLSWGSAEQYF.

The chain links TRBV5-4 to TRBJ2-7; the match to TRBD2 covers 9 bases. The CDR3 runs 16 residues. V shed 0 bases, J shed 2 bases, and the junction held 6 bases outside the gene matches. The germline gives CDR1 SGHNT, CDR2 YYREEE (reference sequence). In DNA, the CDR3 is TGTGCCAGCAGCTTGGCCGTGGGCGGGAGGGCCTACGAGCAGTACTTC. It codes for CASSLAVGGRAYEQYF.

The chain links TRBV14 to TRBJ1-2; TRBD1 might be the D (6 bases). This CDR3 is built from 12 residues. V was cut by 5 bases and J by 4 bases, with 8 bases left in between. Germline loops: CDR1 SGHDN, CDR2 FVKESK. The CDR3 sequence: CASSIQGYGYTF. In nucleotides, the CDR3 is TGTGCCAGCAGCATACAGGGCTATGGCTACACCTTC.

This clone occurred a few times. The chain carries TRBV29-1 and TRBJ2-5, with a tentative D call TRBD2 (6 bases). The germline V and J ends were trimmed by 3 bases and 5 bases, with 10 bases remaining between them. CDR3 length equals 12 residues. Germline CDR1 SQVTM, CDR2 ANQGSEA. The CDR3 nucleotides read TGCAGCGTTGAGGAGGGCCGTGAGACCCAGTACTTC. Residues: CSVEEGRETQYF.

Only a few counts were recorded for this clone. This rearrangement joins TRBV7-9 to TRBJ1-1; tentatively, D is TRBD1 (5 bases). CDR3 size: 13 residues. Germline V gene sequence: CDR1 SEHNR, CDR2 FQNEAQ (reference sequence). V lost 6 bases and J 4 bases, leaving 12 bases between the germline ends. Here the CDR3 reads CASSPGGATEAFF. The CDR3 coding sequence is TGTGCCAGCAGTCCCGGCGGGGCCACTGAAGCTTTCTTT. Variable domain in full (rest from reference TRBV7-9 and TRBJ1-1): DTGVSQNPRHKITKRGQNVTFRCDPISEHNRLYWYRQTLGQGPEFLTYFQNEAQLEKSRLLSDRFSAERPKGSFSTLEIQRTEQGDSAMYLCASSPGGATEAFFGQGTRLTVV.

V is TRBV18 and J is TRBJ2-6, with unresolved D. This CDR3 spans 11 amino acids. The ends were cut back, 3 bases at V and 14 bases at J, with 8 bases in the middle. Germline CDR1 reads KGHSH; CDR2 reads LQKENI. The CDR3 reads CASSPQVILTF. In DNA, the CDR3 is TGTGCCAGCTCACCCCAGGTTATCCTGACTTTC.